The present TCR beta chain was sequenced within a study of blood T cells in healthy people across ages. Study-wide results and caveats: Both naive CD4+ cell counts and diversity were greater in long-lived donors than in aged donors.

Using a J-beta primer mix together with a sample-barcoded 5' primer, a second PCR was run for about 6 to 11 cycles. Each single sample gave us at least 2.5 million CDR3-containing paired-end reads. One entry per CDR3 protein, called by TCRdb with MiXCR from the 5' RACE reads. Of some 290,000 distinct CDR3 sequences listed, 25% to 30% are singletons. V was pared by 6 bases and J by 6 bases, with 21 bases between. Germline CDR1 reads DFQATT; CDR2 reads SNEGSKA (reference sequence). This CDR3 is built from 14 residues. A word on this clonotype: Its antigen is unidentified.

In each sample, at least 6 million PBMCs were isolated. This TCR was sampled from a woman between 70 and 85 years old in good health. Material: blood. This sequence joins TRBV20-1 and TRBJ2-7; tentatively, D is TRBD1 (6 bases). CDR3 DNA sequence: TGCAGTGCCCCCGGGACAAAAATCGAGGGCGAGCAGTACTTC. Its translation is CSAPGTKIEGEQYF.